The 26 T cell receptor beta chains presented below share a single source sample, sequenced in a study of shared clonotypes between healthy human individuals. CD8 cells classed as naive were CD45RO-negative and positively selected for CCR7, excluding terminally differentiated effector memory CD45RA+ cells. Profiling relied on immunoSEQ multiplex PCR, and the TCRdb table lists in-frame clones only, not all of them. The table shows around 2,000,000 clones, with about 92% occurring only once. The sequencing input was naive CD8+ T cells from PBMCs. Source of these receptors: a young man in good health. Some clones in this sample may be carry-over from other donors' samples.

This chain links TRBV28 with TRBJ2-7; 8 bases line up with TRBD2. The CDR3 consists of 16 residues. V lost 3 bases, J lost 0 bases, and 7 bases stayed unmatched. Germline V gene lookup returns CDR1 MDHEN and CDR2 SYDVKM. The DNA for the CDR3 is TGTGCCAGCAGTTTTTTGACTAGCGTGGGCTCCTACGAGCAGTACTTC. This codes for CASSFLTSVGSYEQYF.

The rearrangement links TRBV2 to TRBJ2-2; D is unclear. V was shortened by 8 bases and J by 7 bases, with 5 bases between the two germline ends. CDR1 is SNHLY and CDR2 is FYNNEI in the germline V gene. The CDR3 loop spans 10 amino acids. CDR3 in DNA: TGTGCCAGCTCGATCGGGGAGCTGTTTTTT. This encodes CASSIGELFF.

As concerns this clone: This CDR3 is also generated by other DNA sequences in the sample. V usage is TRBV28 and J usage is TRBJ2-7, with 10 positions matching TRBD2. V dropped 6 bases and J dropped 3; count of bases not matched to a gene: 5. Germline V gene lookup returns CDR1 MDHEN and CDR2 SYDVKM. This CDR3 region has 14 residues. The CDR3 loop is CASSSGLASYEQYF. CDR3 DNA: TGTGCCAGCAGCTCGGGACTAGCGAGCTACGAGCAGTACTTC.

V is TRBV27 and J is TRBJ1-2; no firm D call. V was shortened by 3 bases and J by 2 bases, with 7 bases between the two germline ends. Looked up from germline, CDR1 is MNHEY and CDR2 is SMNVEV (reference sequence). This CDR3 contains 13 residues. The CDR3 DNA reads TGTGCCAGCAGTTTGAACGGGAACTATGGCTACACCTTC. This gives the protein CASSLNGNYGYTF.

This chain connects TRBV29-1 to TRBJ2-7; maybe TRBD2 (6 bases). V was pared by 6 bases and J by 2 bases, with 11 bases between. The CDR3 spans 12 residues. Germline V gene sequence: CDR1 SQVTM, CDR2 ANQGSEA. The CDR3 bases are TGCAGCGTCGTGGGGGGACCCTACGAGCAGTACTTC. Residues: CSVVGGPYEQYF.

This chain connects TRBV14 to TRBJ2-1, with TRBD2 identical over 13 bases. Germline CDR1 and CDR2: SGHDN and FVKESK. J gave up 0 bases and V 3 bases, and 8 bases lay outside the gene matches. CDR3 length: 19 amino acids. This CDR3 is CASSQFTSGRGLSYNEQFF. Written as DNA, the CDR3 is TGTGCCAGCAGCCAGTTTACTAGCGGGAGGGGACTCTCCTACAATGAGCAGTTCTTC.

The chain couples TRBV5-3 to TRBJ1-4, with 8 bases that match TRBD1. TRBV5-3 is classed as an ORF, of uncertain function. The CDR3 is made up of 12 amino acids. V trimming: 4 bases; J trimming: 8 bases; junction bases outside the gene matches: 1. The CDR3 protein is CARSRTGEKLFF. The CDR3, as DNA: TGTGCCAGAAGCAGGACAGGGGAAAAACTGTTTTTT.

The rearrangement links TRBV7-2 to TRBJ2-7; D perhaps matches TRBD1 (5 bases). The CDR3 covers 12 residues. Trimming removed 7 bases from V and 0 bases from J, with 7 bases in between. Germline assignment: CDR1 SGHTA and CDR2 FQGNSA. The DNA of the CDR3 is TGTGCCAGCATGGGGCCCTCCTACGAGCAGTACTTC. Residues: CASMGPSYEQYF.

J is TRBJ2-7 and V is TRBV27, with D possibly matching TRBD2 (6 bases). The CDR3 covers 16 residues. Germline V gene data show CDR1 as MNHEY and CDR2 as SMNVEV (reference sequence). V was clipped by 4 bases and J by 5 bases, with 21 bases between them. In DNA, the CDR3 is TGTGCCAGCAGTTGGGTTTCGGGGGTCCTGAGGCACGAGCAGTACTTC. Its protein is CASSWVSGVLRHEQYF.

The V call is TRBV7-9, the J call TRBJ1-1, with D unresolved. V dropped 11 bases and J dropped 0 bases, with 10 bases sitting between them. The CDR3 has 12 amino acids. Germline CDR1 SEHNR, CDR2 FQNEAQ (reference sequence). CDR3 in DNA: TGTGCCTCCGGGGTCTTGAACACTGAAGCTTTCTTT. It encodes CASGVLNTEAFF. Looking up the rest from reference TRBV7-9 and TRBJ1-1 gives the full variable domain: DTGVSQNPRHKITKRGQNVTFRCDPISEHNRLYWYRQTLGQGPEFLTYFQNEAQLEKSRLLSDRFSAERPKGSFSTLEIQRTEQGDSAMYLCASGVLNTEAFFGQGTRLTVV.

The chain recombines TRBV11-1 with TRBJ2-1; D unresolved. Germline-derived CDR1 and CDR2 are SGHAT and FQDESV (reference sequence). The CDR3 consists of 14 residues. The ends were cut back, 5 bases at V and 4 bases at J, with 12 bases in the middle. The CDR3 sequence: CASSTSTPYNEQFF. The CDR3 DNA follows: TGTGCCAGCAGCACCTCGACACCGTACAATGAGCAGTTCTTC.

The CDR3 region is CASSFIVGRTMYEQYF. In DNA, the CDR3 is TGTGCCAGCAGTTTCATCGTGGGGCGAACAATGTACGAGCAGTACTTC. The chain carries TRBV27 and TRBJ2-7; TRBD1 might be the D (5 bases). Germline V lookup: CDR1 MNHEY, CDR2 SMNVEV (reference sequence). This CDR3 has 16 residues. V lost 3 bases and J lost 4, with 19 bases in between.

The genes are TRBV28 and TRBJ1-1; D is ambiguous. In germline, CDR1 is MDHEN, CDR2 SYDVKM. V was cut by 5 bases and J by 5 bases, with 12 bases left in between. This CDR3 comprises 13 residues. CDR3 DNA: TGTGCCAGCAGTCCGGCCCCGGGGACTGAAGCTTTCTTT. Translation: CASSPAPGTEAFF.

V and J are TRBV11-2 and TRBJ2-1; D possibly corresponds to TRBD2 (6 bases). CDR1 is SGHAT and CDR2 is FQNNGV in the germline V gene. This CDR3 is built from 14 residues. The V and J ends lost 4 bases and 10 bases respectively, with 17 bases between them. CDR3 DNA: TGTGCCAGCAGCTCAGGTAGGGACTGGGTGGAGCAGTTCTTC. Its translation is CASSSGRDWVEQFF.

This rearrangement joins TRBV28 to TRBJ2-7; D uncertain. Trimming took 3 bases from V and 0 from J, leaving 9 bases between them. The CDR3 length is 14 residues. Germline CDR1 MDHEN, CDR2 SYDVKM. CDR3 DNA: TGTGCCAGCAGTTTGCTTAGTATCTCCTACGAGCAGTACTTC. It is translated as CASSLLSISYEQYF.

The CDR3 coding sequence is TGCAGCGTTGGTCTGTCCTTGGCGGACCCCTACGAGCAGTACTTC. This encodes CSVGLSLADPYEQYF. The rearrangement joins TRBV29-1 to TRBJ2-7; D is ambiguous. Germline CDR1 and CDR2: SQVTM and ANQGSEA. Trimming pared 4 bases from V and 2 bases from J, leaving 18 bases between. This CDR3 has 15 residues.

A single count supports this clone. The genes are TRBV7-8 and TRBJ2-7, with TRBD1 matching 7 bases. CDR1 and CDR2 (germline): SGHVS, FQNEAQ. This CDR3 is built from 15 residues. V dropped 4 bases and J dropped 3; count of bases not matched to a gene: 9. The CDR3 is CASSWDGTAFYEQYF. As DNA, the CDR3 is TGTGCCAGCAGCTGGGATGGGACAGCTTTCTACGAGCAGTACTTC.

V gene TRBV28 combines with J gene TRBJ2-4, with a possible D match to TRBD2 (5 bases). CDR3 length: 17 amino acids. Trimming removed 3 bases from V and 1 base from J, with 16 bases in between. CDR1 is MDHEN and CDR2 is SYDVKM in the germline V gene. The DNA for the CDR3 is TGTGCCAGCAGTTTGAGGTCGGGGATTAGGGCCAAAAACATTCAGTACTTC. Translation: CASSLRSGIRAKNIQYF.

On this clone: A junction boundary mismatches the germline segment, possibly from a read error. This CDR3 is also generated by other DNA sequences in the sample. V gene TRBV5-6 combines with J gene TRBJ1-3; the D is unclear. CDR1 is SGHDT, CDR2 YYEEEE, per germline. The CDR3 covers 14 residues. The CDR3 region has the DNA TGTGCCAGCAGCTTGGGGGCTGCTGGGAACACCATATATTTT. The encoded protein is CASSLGAAGNTIYF. Based on the CDR3 plus reference TRBV5-6 and TRBJ1-3, the full variable domain is DAGVTQSPTHLIKTRGQQVTLRCSPKSGHDTVSWYQQALGQGPQFIFQYYEEEERQRGNFPDRFSGHQFPNYSSELNVNALLLGDSALYLCASSLGAAGNTIYFGEGSWLTVV.

With respect to this clone: Within the sample, other DNA sequences also encode this same CDR3. This sequence joins TRBV27 and TRBJ2-7; possible D gene TRBD2, 5 bases. The V and J ends lost 5 bases and 2 bases respectively, with 10 bases between them. The CDR3 has 13 residues. Germline CDR1 reads MNHEY; CDR2 reads SMNVEV (reference sequence). CDR3 region: CASSPRGTYEQYF. For the CDR3, the DNA is TGTGCCAGCAGTCCTCGGGGAACCTACGAGCAGTACTTC.

J is TRBJ2-7 and V is TRBV7-2; perhaps TRBD1 as D (6 bases). Trimming stripped 5 bases from V and 3 bases from J, with 17 bases between. The length of the CDR3 is 15 residues. The germline gives CDR1 SGHTA, CDR2 FQGNSA. The CDR3 DNA reads TGTGCCAGCAGCATCACAGGGTTGGTGGGCTACGAGCAGTACTTC. The encoded protein is CASSITGLVGYEQYF.

The V gene is TRBV10-3, the J gene TRBJ1-1; no clear D. Germline CDR1 reads ENHRY; CDR2 reads SYGVKD. Trimming stripped 3 bases from V and 0 bases from J, with 11 bases between. The CDR3 is 15 residues long. Written as DNA, the CDR3 is TGTGCCATCAGTGATAGTTCGGTTATGAACACTGAAGCTTTCTTT. Protein product: CAISDSSVMNTEAFF.

The V and J genes are TRBV7-9 and TRBJ2-1; D might be TRBD2 (5 bases). The CDR3 sequence is 14 residues long. Germline CDR1 SEHNR, CDR2 FQNEAQ (reference sequence). The V and J ends lost 5 bases and 10 bases respectively, with 18 bases between them. CDR3 nucleotide sequence: TGTGCCAGCAGCCACGCGGGTCCAATATCCGAGCAGTTCTTC. It specifies CASSHAGPISEQFF.

The chain recombines TRBV5-1 with TRBJ2-7; weak D call: TRBD1 (6 bases). The CDR3 consists of 14 residues. V lost 2 bases and J 7 bases, leaving 16 bases between the germline ends. The germline V gene has CDR1 SGHRS and CDR2 YFSETQ. The CDR3 region is CASSLSGGTGEQYF. For the CDR3, the DNA is TGCGCCAGCAGCTTATCTGGGGGTACAGGGGAGCAGTACTTC.

This rearrangement joins TRBV14 to TRBJ2-7; 7 nucleotides agree with TRBD2. CDR3 size: 15 residues. V was pared by 1 base and J by 0 bases, with 3 bases of the junction left unmatched. Looked up from germline, CDR1 is SGHDN and CDR2 is FVKESK. The CDR3 loop is CASSQGPGGSYEQYF. In nucleotides, the CDR3 is TGTGCCAGCAGCCAAGGGCCGGGGGGCTCCTACGAGCAGTACTTC.

The chain is built from TRBV6-1 and TRBJ2-2; perhaps TRBD2 as D (5 bases). With 3 bases removed from V and 4 bases from J, the gap between germline ends came to 15 bases. This CDR3 region has 16 residues. Looked up from germline, CDR1 is MNHNS and CDR2 is SASEGT. CDR3 residues: CASSDWSGEGTGELFF. As DNA, the CDR3 is TGTGCCAGCAGTGATTGGAGCGGAGAGGGCACCGGGGAGCTGTTTTTT.